The subject of this entry is one T cell receptor beta chain. From germline, CDR1 is SNHLY and CDR2 FYNNEI. The CDR3 length is 15 residues. Trimming left V 2 bases short and J 4 bases short, with 11 bases between. Clones were sequenced by immunoSEQ multiplex PCR, and TCRdb holds only the in-frame ones, with some missing. The table lists about 84,000 clones, about 95% of them singletons. This entry is derived from a study of T cell changes during pregnancy in multiple sclerosis. The V gene is TRBV2, the J gene TRBJ2-2, with D tentatively TRBD1 (5 bases). The receptor was isolated from a female donor with multiple sclerosis, enrolled in a pregnancy study. The sample in question was peripheral blood, obtained in the third trimester of pregnancy. In nucleotides, the CDR3 is TGTGCCAGCAGTGAACAAGGGGCAGGCACCGGGGAGCTGTTTTTT. Protein: CASSEQGAGTGELFF.